The clone carrying this TCR beta chain was detected a few times. The antigen remains unidentified. The entry originates in a study of beta chain features in type 1 diabetes. Findings and caveats of the study: TCRB CDR3s were moderately but significantly shorter in Type 1 diabetes patients in all four CD4+ subsets.

Expressed TCRB transcripts were sequenced, since all the RNA that had been isolated was reverse transcribed. Assay used: immunoSEQ multiplex PCR; TCRdb lists only in-frame clones, some missing. The table has approximately 730,000 clones, roughly 13% seen once. This CDR3 comprises 14 residues. Trimming took 2 bases from V and 2 from J, leaving 8 bases between them. Germline CDR1 KGHSH, CDR2 LQKENI. The sequence was collected from a man between 18 and 29 years old with type 1 diabetes. The V gene is TRBV18, the J gene TRBJ2-3; a possible D gene is TRBD1 (5 bases). The sample consisted of naive CD4+ T cells from blood. CDR3 sequence (DNA): TGTGCCAGCTCACCAAGGGGTACCACAGATACGCAGTATTTT. It yields the protein CASSPRGTTDTQYF. The full variable domain, rest sourced from reference TRBV18 and TRBJ2-3, is NAGVMQNPRHLVRRRGQEARLRCSPMKGHSHVYWYRQLPEEGLKFMVYLQKENIIDESGMPKERFSAEFPKEGPSILRIQQVVRGDSAAYFCASSPRGTTDTQYFGPGTRLTVL.